Following are 26 T cell receptor beta chains from one sample sequenced in a study of blood T cell repertoires in COVID-19. Method: immunoSEQ multiplex PCR; TCRdb's copy keeps in-frame clones and lacks some. The profile shows roughly 120,000 clones, less than 85% of them singletons. The sequencing sample was made of peripheral blood. The receptor set was obtained from a woman older than 75 with acute or convalescent COVID-19.

Only a few counts were recorded for this clone. This chain connects TRBV11-1 to TRBJ2-7; TRBD2 agrees at 11 bases. With 5 bases clipped from V and 4 bases from J, the junction kept 7 bases outside the gene matches. The CDR3 has 15 amino acids. Germline V gene data show CDR1 as SGHAT and CDR2 as FQDESV (reference sequence). The CDR3 sequence is CASSLSGRDTYEQYF. CDR3 DNA sequence: TGTGCCAGCAGCCTTAGCGGGAGGGATACTTACGAGCAGTACTTC. The variable domain in full, with the rest retrieved from reference TRBV11-1 and TRBJ2-7, is EAEVAQSPRYKITEKSQAVAFWCDPISGHATLYWYRQILGQGPELLVQFQDESVVDDSQLPKDRFSAERLKGVDSTLKIQPAELGDSAMYLCASSLSGRDTYEQYFGPGTRLTVT.

This chain joins TRBV12-5 and TRBJ2-1; 10 bases align to TRBD2. The CDR3 spans 13 residues. With V trimmed by 6 bases and J by 10 bases, 6 bases remained unmatched. Germline V gene sequence: CDR1 LGHNT, CDR2 FRNRAP. CDR3 DNA sequence: TGTGCTAGTGGGCCCAGCGGGAGGGTGGAGCAGTTCTTC. Its translation: CASGPSGRVEQFF.

The CDR3 reads CASSQFVGAGETQYF. The CDR3 DNA follows: TGTGCCAGCAGCCAATTCGTGGGGGCCGGAGAGACCCAGTACTTC. This rearrangement joins TRBV3-1 (or the pseudogene TRBV3-2) to TRBJ2-5; perhaps TRBD1 as D (6 bases). Trimming removed 2 bases from V and 4 bases from J, with 14 bases in between. The CDR3 sequence is 15 residues long. Germline-derived CDR1 and CDR2 are LGHDT and YNNKEL (reference sequence).

This clone was observed a single time. The chain has TRBV19 and TRBJ2-3; 8 bases are a match to TRBD1. The trim removed 6 bases at V and 3 bases at J, leaving 8 bases unmatched. The germline gives CDR1 LNHDA, CDR2 SQIVND (reference sequence). There are 15 residues in the CDR3. The chain's CDR3 is CASRDSGGWTDTQYF. The CDR3 DNA reads TGTGCCAGTAGGGACTCAGGGGGCTGGACAGATACGCAGTATTTT.

This chain uses TRBV7-2 with TRBJ1-6; weak D call: TRBD1 (6 bases). The CDR3 has 16 residues. V gave up 5 bases and J gave up 0 bases, with 11 bases separating them. In germline, CDR1 is SGHTA, CDR2 FQGNSA. CDR3 residues: CASSQRGGSYNSPLHF. The CDR3 coding sequence is TGTGCCAGCAGCCAGAGAGGGGGCTCCTATAATTCACCCCTCCACTTT.

This clone was detected only once. The genes are TRBV6-4 and TRBJ1-2; 7 bases are shared with TRBD1. CDR3 size: 14 residues. Per the germline V gene, CDR1 is MRHNA and CDR2 is SNTAGT. V shed 0 bases and J 5 bases; nucleotides not matched to a gene: 3. CDR3 protein: CASSDSARGYGYTF. CDR3 DNA: TGTGCCAGCAGTGACTCTGCCAGGGGGTATGGCTACACCTTC.

This chain connects TRBV5-4 to TRBJ2-7; D ambiguous. V lost 4 bases and J 3 bases, leaving 14 bases between the germline ends. The CDR3 length is 14 residues. Germline-derived CDR1 and CDR2 are SGHNT and YYREEE (reference sequence). The CDR3 DNA is TGTGCCAGCAGCAACGAGAATACCCGCTACGAGCAGTACTTC. Translation: CASSNENTRYEQYF.

This chain links TRBV30 with TRBJ2-7, with 9 bases fitting TRBD1. Germline loops: CDR1 GTSNPN, CDR2 SVGIG (reference sequence). CDR3 length equals 16 residues. V shed 3 bases, J shed 6 bases, and the junction held 15 bases outside the gene matches. CDR3 in amino acids: CAWSTLTGGQRGEQYF. CDR3 nucleotides: TGTGCCTGGAGCACTCTGACAGGGGGGCAGCGGGGCGAGCAGTACTTC.

The CDR3, as DNA: TGTGCCAGCAGTTACGGACCCGACAGGGGCAGGTGGCCTTTAAACACTGAAGCTTTCTTT. Encoded protein: CASSYGPDRGRWPLNTEAFF. The chain links TRBV6-2 or TRBV6-3 to TRBJ1-1; 8 bases map to TRBD1. This CDR3 has 20 residues. The germline V gene has CDR1 MNHEY and CDR2 SVGEGT. V lost 2 bases, J lost 2 bases, and 19 bases stayed unmatched.

The chain links TRBV2 to TRBJ1-4, with TRBD1 as a possible D gene (5 bases). V lost 1 base and J 8 bases, leaving 17 bases between the germline ends. The CDR3 is 16 amino acids. Germline V gene data show CDR1 as SNHLY and CDR2 as FYNNEI. CDR3 amino acids: CASSEVVQGGEEKLFF. The CDR3, as DNA: TGTGCCAGCAGTGAAGTAGTCCAGGGAGGAGAAGAAAAACTGTTTTTT.

The V and J genes are TRBV10-3 and TRBJ2-1; a weak D match, TRBD2 (6 bases). Germline loops: CDR1 ENHRY, CDR2 SYGVKD. The V end lost 8 bases, the J end lost 12 bases, and 26 bases lay between the germline ends. The CDR3 runs to 15 residues. The CDR3 sequence is CAIQGPDNRREVQFF. The CDR3 DNA is TGTGCCATCCAGGGTCCAGACAACCGGAGGGAAGTGCAGTTCTTC.

V usage is TRBV5-1 and J usage is TRBJ1-1; 8 positions agree with TRBD1. J was trimmed by 5 bases and V by 4 bases; bases with no gene match: 4. The CDR3 has 13 amino acids. Germline V gene lookup returns CDR1 SGHRS and CDR2 YFSETQ. The CDR3 nucleotides read TGCGCCAGCAGCGACCGACAGGGGACTGAAGCTTTCTTT. Amino acid sequence: CASSDRQGTEAFF.

The chain recombines TRBV10-3 with TRBJ1-5, with a weak D call TRBD1 (6 bases). V was pared by 0 bases and J by 7 bases, with 10 bases between. The germline V gene has CDR1 ENHRY and CDR2 SYGVKD. The length of the CDR3 is 14 residues. The CDR3 region is CAISESQGGQPQHF. In DNA form, the CDR3 reads TGTGCCATCAGTGAGTCACAGGGCGGACAGCCCCAGCATTTT.

The chain joins TRBV19 to TRBJ1-5; D ambiguous. The CDR3 consists of 12 residues. Deletions cut 4 bases from V and 4 bases from J, with 5 bases between. Germline CDR1 reads LNHDA; CDR2 reads SQIVND (reference sequence). This CDR3 reads CASSTLNQPQHF. The CDR3 DNA follows: TGTGCCAGTAGTACCCTTAATCAGCCCCAGCATTTT.

V is TRBV30 and J is TRBJ2-5; TRBD1 might be the D (6 bases). The germline V and J ends were trimmed by 3 bases and 5 bases, with 16 bases remaining between them. Looked up from germline, CDR1 is GTSNPN and CDR2 is SVGIG (reference sequence). The CDR3 length is 14 residues. The CDR3, as DNA: TGTGCCTGGAGCGCCCTGGGGGCAGGGGAGACCCAGTACTTC. This codes for CAWSALGAGETQYF.

The rearrangement joins TRBV28 to TRBJ2-3, with a possible D match to TRBD2 (5 bases). There are 13 residues in the CDR3. The germline V gene encodes CDR1 MDHEN and CDR2 SYDVKM. Trimming removed 8 bases at V and 3 bases at J, with 12 bases between. CDR3 residues: CASGEGVTDTQYF. CDR3 nucleotides: TGTGCCAGCGGAGAGGGTGTGACAGATACGCAGTATTTT.

The chain employs TRBV5-1 and TRBJ1-3, with D possibly being TRBD1 (6 bases). This CDR3 spans 17 amino acids. The ends were cut back, 0 bases at V and 0 bases at J, with 13 bases in the middle. Germline CDR1 reads SGHRS; CDR2 reads YFSETQ. CDR3: CASSLAGVPNSGNTIYF. The CDR3 nucleotides are TGCGCCAGCAGCTTGGCAGGGGTCCCCAACTCTGGAAACACCATATATTTT.

The V gene is TRBV4-2, the J gene TRBJ2-6; tentatively, D is TRBD2 (6 bases). There are 16 residues in the CDR3. Trimming cost V 0 bases and J 3 bases, with 9 bases left between them. Germline CDR1 LGHNA, CDR2 YNFKEQ. CDR3 sequence: CASSQEEGSGANVLTF. CDR3 coding DNA: TGTGCCAGCAGCCAAGAGGAGGGAAGTGGGGCCAACGTCCTGACTTTC.

The genes are TRBV5-6 and TRBJ2-3; D might be TRBD2 (6 bases). This CDR3 is 17 amino acids long. The V end lost 4 bases, the J end lost 0 bases, and 18 bases lay between the germline ends. Germline CDR1 reads SGHDT; CDR2 reads YYEEEE. This chain's CDR3 is CASSSNTGTGSTDTQYF. CDR3 coding DNA: TGTGCCAGCAGCAGCAACACCGGGACTGGAAGCACAGATACGCAGTATTTT.

V is TRBV15 and J is TRBJ1-4, with 7 bases lining up with TRBD1. Germline V gene lookup returns CDR1 LNHNV and CDR2 YYDKDF (reference sequence). Trimming at V came to 5 bases and at J to 3 bases, leaving 6 bases not matched to a gene. CDR3 length: 15 residues. The CDR3 DNA reads as TGTGCCACCAGCGCACGACAGGGAGCTAATGAAAAACTGTTTTTT. As protein: CATSARQGANEKLFF.

The gene calls are TRBV11-3 and TRBJ1-6; no firm D call. This CDR3 comprises 13 residues. Trimming shortened V by 5 bases and J by 10 bases, and 12 bases separated the two germline ends. Germline lookup yields CDR1 SGHNT and CDR2 YENEEA. CDR3 sequence (DNA): TGTGCCAGCAGCCGGCAGGATCACTCACCCCTCCACTTT. Its protein product is CASSRQDHSPLHF.

The chain carries TRBV28 and TRBJ1-6; 8 bases align to TRBD1. The CDR3 runs 15 residues. The trim removed 7 bases at V and 15 bases at J, leaving 17 bases unmatched. Germline-derived CDR1 and CDR2 are MDHEN and SYDVKM. The CDR3 here is CASTGQGWKTSSLHF. DNA for the CDR3: TGTGCCAGCACTGGACAGGGCTGGAAAACTTCAAGCCTCCACTTT.

This chain uses TRBV18 with TRBJ2-1; 7 positions agree with TRBD2. CDR3 length equals 13 residues. Trimming took 3 bases from V and 6 from J; bases not matched to a gene: 2. Germline lookup yields CDR1 KGHSH and CDR2 LQKENI. The CDR3 spells CASSPGGSNEQFF. The CDR3 DNA is TGTGCCAGCTCACCGGGGGGGAGCAATGAGCAGTTCTTC.

J is TRBJ2-3 and V is TRBV5-4; D is uncertain. The CDR3 is 15 amino acids. The germline V and J ends were trimmed by 0 bases and 2 bases, with 10 bases remaining between them. Germline values: CDR1 SGHNT, CDR2 YYREEE (reference sequence). This chain's CDR3 is CASSLGLAATDTQYF. The CDR3 bases are TGTGCCAGCAGCTTGGGCTTGGCGGCCACAGATACGCAGTATTTT.

The V gene is TRBV14, the J gene TRBJ2-7; D call uncertain. Per the germline V gene, CDR1 is SGHDN and CDR2 is FVKESK. The CDR3 is 16 residues long. V was clipped by 0 bases and J by 0 bases, with 12 bases between them. The CDR3 DNA sequence: TGTGCCAGCAGCCAAGATATCTCAGTGAACTCCTACGAGCAGTACTTC. Protein: CASSQDISVNSYEQYF.

This chain joins TRBV5-5 and TRBJ1-6, with no clear D. The CDR3 consists of 16 residues. Germline CDR1 SGHKS, CDR2 YYEKEE (reference sequence). V was shortened by 0 bases and J by 4 bases, with 11 bases between the two germline ends. As DNA, the CDR3 is TGTGCCAGCAGCTTGGGCAGAGGAGTGTATAATTCACCCCTCCACTTT. Residues: CASSLGRGVYNSPLHF.